This T cell receptor (beta chain) was recorded in a study of blood T cell repertoires in COVID-19. For the study at large: There were acute and convalescent COVID-19 samples, and they came from the United States, Italy and Spain. PBMCs, B-cell-depleted T cells, or T cells were the source of the cDNA or gDNA that made up the material.

Source study methods: Reference gene primer amplification yielded estimated nucleated cell counts. The data were produced by immunoSEQ multiplex PCR, yet TCRdb's version contains in-frame clones alone and is incomplete. V and J calls and clone size come straight from that table; D and trimming were deduced from the DNA. The sample shows around 250,000 clones, about four fifths of them seen only once. This CDR3 contains 15 residues. CDR1 and CDR2 (germline): KGHSH, LQKENI. The ends lost 1 base at V and 6 bases at J; junction bases unmatched: 5. In the case of this clone: The sample holds other DNA sequences that translate to the same CDR3.

The sequenced sample was peripheral blood. The rearrangement links TRBV18 to TRBJ2-1; 8 bases are a match to TRBD2. The sequence derives from an older man with acute or convalescent COVID-19. CDR3 sequence: CASSPRAGGGNEQFF. Written as DNA, the CDR3 is TGTGCCAGCTCACCACGGGCGGGAGGTGGCAATGAGCAGTTCTTC.